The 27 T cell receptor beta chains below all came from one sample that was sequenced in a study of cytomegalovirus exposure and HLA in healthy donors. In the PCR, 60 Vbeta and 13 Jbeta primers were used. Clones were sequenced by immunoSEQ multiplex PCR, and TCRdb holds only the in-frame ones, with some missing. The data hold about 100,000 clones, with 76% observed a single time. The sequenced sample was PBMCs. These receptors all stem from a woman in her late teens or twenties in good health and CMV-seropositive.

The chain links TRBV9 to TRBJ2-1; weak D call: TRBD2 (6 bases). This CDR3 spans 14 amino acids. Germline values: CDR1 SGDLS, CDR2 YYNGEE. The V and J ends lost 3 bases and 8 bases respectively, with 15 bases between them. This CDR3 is CASSEEGKVDEQFF. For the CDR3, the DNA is TGTGCCAGCAGCGAGGAGGGGAAAGTTGATGAGCAGTTCTTC.

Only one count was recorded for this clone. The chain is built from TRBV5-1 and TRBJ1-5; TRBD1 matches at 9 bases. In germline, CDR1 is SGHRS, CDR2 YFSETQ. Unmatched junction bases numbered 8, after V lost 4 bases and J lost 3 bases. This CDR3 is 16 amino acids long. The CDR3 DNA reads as TGCGCCAGCAGCCCAGGGACAGGGCCGTCCAATCAGCCCCAGCATTTT. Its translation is CASSPGTGPSNQPQHF.

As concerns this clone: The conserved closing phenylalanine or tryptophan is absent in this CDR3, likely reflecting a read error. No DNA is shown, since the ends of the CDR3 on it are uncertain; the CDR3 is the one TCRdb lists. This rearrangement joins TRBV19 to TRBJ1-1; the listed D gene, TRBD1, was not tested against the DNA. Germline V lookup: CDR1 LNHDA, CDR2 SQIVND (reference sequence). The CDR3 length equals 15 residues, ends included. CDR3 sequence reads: CASSIVGQGVPEALV.

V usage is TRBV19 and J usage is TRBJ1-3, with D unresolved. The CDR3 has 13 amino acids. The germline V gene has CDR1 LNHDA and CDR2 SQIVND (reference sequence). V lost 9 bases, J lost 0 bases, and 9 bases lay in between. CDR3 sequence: CASTLNSGNTIYF. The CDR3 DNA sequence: TGTGCCAGCACTCTTAACTCTGGAAACACCATATATTTT.

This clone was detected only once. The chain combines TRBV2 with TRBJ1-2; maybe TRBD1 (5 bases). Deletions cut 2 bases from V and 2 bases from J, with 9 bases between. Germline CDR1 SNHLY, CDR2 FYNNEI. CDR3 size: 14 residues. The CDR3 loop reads CASSERPGNYGYTF. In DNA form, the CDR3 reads TGTGCCAGCAGTGAAAGGCCAGGGAACTATGGCTACACCTTC.

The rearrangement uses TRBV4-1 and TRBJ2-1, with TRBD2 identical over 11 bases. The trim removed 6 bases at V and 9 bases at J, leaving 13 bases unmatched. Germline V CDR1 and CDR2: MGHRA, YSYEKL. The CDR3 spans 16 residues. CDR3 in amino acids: CASRTSGISPQSEQFF. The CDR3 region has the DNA TGCGCCAGCAGGACTAGCGGGATTTCCCCCCAAAGTGAGCAGTTCTTC.

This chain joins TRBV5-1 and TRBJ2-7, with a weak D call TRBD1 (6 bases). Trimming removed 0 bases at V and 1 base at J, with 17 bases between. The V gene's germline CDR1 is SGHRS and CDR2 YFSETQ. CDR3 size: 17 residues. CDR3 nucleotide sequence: TGCGCCAGCAGCTTGGGGGACACCATACCCCAGTCCTACGAGCAGTACTTC. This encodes CASSLGDTIPQSYEQYF.

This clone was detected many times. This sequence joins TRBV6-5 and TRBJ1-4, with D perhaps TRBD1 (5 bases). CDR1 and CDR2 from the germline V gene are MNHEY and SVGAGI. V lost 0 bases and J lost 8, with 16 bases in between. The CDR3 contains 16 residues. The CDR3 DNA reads TGTGCCAGCAGTTACTCAGACACAGGCCTGGGGGAAAAACTGTTTTTT. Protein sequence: CASSYSDTGLGEKLFF.

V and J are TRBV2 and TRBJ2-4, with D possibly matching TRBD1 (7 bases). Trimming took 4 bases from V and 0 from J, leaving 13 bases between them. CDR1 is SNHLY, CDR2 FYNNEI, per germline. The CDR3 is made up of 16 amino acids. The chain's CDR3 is CASSGFQGGAKNIQYF. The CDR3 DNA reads TGTGCCAGCAGTGGCTTTCAGGGGGGAGCCAAAAACATTCAGTACTTC.

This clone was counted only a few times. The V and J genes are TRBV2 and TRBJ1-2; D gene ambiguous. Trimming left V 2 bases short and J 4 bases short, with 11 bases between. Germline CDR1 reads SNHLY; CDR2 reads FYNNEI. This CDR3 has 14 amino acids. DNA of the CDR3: TGTGCCAGCAGTGAATCGGCGGCCGCCTATGGCTACACCTTC. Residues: CASSESAAAYGYTF.

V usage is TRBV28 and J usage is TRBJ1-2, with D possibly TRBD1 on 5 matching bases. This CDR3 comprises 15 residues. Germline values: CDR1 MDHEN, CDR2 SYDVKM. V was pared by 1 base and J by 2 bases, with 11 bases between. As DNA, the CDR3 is TGTGCCAGCAGTTTATTGGGGACTCAGAACTATGGCTACACCTTC. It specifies CASSLLGTQNYGYTF.

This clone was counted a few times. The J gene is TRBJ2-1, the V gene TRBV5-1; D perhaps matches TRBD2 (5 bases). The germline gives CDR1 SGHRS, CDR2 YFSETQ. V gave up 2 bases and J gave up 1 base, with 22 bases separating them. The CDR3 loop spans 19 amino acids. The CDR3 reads CASSFNTLERGRSYNEQFF. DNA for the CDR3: TGCGCCAGCAGCTTTAATACCCTGGAGCGAGGGAGATCCTACAATGAGCAGTTCTTC.

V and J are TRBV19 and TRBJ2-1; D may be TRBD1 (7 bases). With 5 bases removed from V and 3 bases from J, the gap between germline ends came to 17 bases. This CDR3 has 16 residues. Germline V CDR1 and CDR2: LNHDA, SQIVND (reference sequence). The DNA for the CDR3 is TGTGCCAGTAGTGTCTGGGCAGGGGGGAACTACAATGAGCAGTTCTTC. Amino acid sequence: CASSVWAGGNYNEQFF.

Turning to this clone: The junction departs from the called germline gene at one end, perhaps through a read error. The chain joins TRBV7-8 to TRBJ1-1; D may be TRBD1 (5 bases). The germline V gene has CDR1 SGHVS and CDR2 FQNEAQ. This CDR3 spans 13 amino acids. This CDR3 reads CASSGGSRADAFF. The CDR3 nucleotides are TGTGCCAGCAGCGGGGGGTCGAGGGCTGACGCTTTCTTT.

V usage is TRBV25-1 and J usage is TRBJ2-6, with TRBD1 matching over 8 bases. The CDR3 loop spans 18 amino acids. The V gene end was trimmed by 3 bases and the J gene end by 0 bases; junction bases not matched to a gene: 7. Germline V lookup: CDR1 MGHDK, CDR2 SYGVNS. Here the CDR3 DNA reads TGTGCCAGCAGTGAGTGGACAGGGAAGAACTCTGGGGCCAACGTCCTGACTTTC. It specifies CASSEWTGKNSGANVLTF.

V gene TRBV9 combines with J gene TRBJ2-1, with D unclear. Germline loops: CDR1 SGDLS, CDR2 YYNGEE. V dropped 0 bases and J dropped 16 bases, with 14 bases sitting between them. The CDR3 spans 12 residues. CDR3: CASSVGSSPEFF. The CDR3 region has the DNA TGTGCCAGCAGCGTAGGGTCTAGTCCTGAATTCTTC.

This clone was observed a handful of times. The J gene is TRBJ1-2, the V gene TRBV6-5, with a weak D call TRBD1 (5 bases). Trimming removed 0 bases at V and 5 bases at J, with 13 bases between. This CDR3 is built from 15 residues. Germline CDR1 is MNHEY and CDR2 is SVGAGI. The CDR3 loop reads CASSYSTESRYGYTF. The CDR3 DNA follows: TGTGCCAGCAGTTACTCGACAGAGTCAAGGTATGGCTACACCTTC.

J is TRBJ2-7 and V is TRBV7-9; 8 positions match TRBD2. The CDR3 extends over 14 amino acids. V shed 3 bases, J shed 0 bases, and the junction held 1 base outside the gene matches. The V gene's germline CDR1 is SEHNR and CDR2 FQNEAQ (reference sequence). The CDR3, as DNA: TGTGCCAGCAGCTTGAGCGGGGGCTCCTACGAGCAGTACTTC. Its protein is CASSLSGGSYEQYF. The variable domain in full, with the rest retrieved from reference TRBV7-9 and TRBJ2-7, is DTGVSQNPRHKITKRGQNVTFRCDPISEHNRLYWYRQTLGQGPEFLTYFQNEAQLEKSRLLSDRFSAERPKGSFSTLEIQRTEQGDSAMYLCASSLSGGSYEQYFGPGTRLTVT.

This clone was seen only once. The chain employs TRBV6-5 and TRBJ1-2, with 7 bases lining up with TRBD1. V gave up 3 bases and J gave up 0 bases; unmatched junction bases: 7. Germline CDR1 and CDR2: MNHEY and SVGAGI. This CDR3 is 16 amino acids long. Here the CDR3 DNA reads TGTGCCAGCAGTTATGGGGACAGACTTACTAACTATGGCTACACCTTC. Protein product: CASSYGDRLTNYGYTF.

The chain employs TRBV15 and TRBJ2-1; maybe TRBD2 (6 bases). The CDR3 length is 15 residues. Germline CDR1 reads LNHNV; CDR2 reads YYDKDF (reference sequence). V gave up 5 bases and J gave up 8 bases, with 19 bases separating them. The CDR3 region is CATSVGVAEAYEQFF. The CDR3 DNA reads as TGTGCCACCAGCGTGGGGGTAGCGGAGGCTTATGAGCAGTTCTTC.

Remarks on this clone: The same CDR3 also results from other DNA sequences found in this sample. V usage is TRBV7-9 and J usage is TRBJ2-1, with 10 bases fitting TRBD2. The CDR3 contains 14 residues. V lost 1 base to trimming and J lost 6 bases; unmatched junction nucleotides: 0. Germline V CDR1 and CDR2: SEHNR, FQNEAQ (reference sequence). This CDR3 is CASSLGTSGNEQFF. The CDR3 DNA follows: TGTGCCAGCAGCTTAGGGACTAGCGGCAATGAGCAGTTCTTC.

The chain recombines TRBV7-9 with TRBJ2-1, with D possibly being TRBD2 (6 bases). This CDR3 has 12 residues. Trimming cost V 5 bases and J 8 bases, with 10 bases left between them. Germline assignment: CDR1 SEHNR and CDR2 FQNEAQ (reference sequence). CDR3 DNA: TGTGCCAGCAGCCCATCTAGCGATGAGCAGTTCTTC. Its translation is CASSPSSDEQFF.

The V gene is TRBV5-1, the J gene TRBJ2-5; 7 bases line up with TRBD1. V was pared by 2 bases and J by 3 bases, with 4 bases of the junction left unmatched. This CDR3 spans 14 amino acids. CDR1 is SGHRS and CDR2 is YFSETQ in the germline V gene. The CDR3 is CASSLGTAKETQYF. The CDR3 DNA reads TGCGCCAGCAGCTTAGGGACAGCCAAAGAGACCCAGTACTTC. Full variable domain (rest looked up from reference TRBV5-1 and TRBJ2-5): KAGVTQTPRYLIKTRGQQVTLSCSPISGHRSVSWYQQTPGQGLQFLFEYFSETQRNKGNFPGRFSGRQFSNSRSEMNVSTLELGDSALYLCASSLGTAKETQYFGPGTRLLVL.

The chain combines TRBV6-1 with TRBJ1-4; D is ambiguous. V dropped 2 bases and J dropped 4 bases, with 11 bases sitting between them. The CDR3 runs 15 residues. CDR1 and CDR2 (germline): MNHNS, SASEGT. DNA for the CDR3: TGTGCCAGCAGTGAACGCGGCGGAATTAATGAAAAACTGTTTTTT. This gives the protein CASSERGGINEKLFF.

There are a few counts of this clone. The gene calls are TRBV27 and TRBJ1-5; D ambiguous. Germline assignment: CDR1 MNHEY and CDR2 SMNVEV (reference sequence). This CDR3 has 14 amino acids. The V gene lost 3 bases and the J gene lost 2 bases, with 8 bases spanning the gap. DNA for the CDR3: TGTGCCAGCAGTTTCGGGTTGCGCAATCAGCCCCAGCATTTT. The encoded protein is CASSFGLRNQPQHF.

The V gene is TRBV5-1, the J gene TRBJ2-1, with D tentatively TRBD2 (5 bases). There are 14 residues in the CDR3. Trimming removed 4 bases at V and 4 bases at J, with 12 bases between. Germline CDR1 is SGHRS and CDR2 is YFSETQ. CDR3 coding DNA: TGCGCCAGCAGCACTCGAGGGCCATACAATGAGCAGTTCTTC. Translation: CASSTRGPYNEQFF.

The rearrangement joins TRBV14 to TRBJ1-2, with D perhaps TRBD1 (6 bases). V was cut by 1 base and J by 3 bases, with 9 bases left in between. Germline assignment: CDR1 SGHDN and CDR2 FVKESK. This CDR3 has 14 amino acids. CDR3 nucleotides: TGTGCCAGCAGCCAAGGCAACAGGGACTATGGCTACACCTTC. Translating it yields CASSQGNRDYGYTF.